This T cell receptor beta chain emerged from a study of beta chain features in type 1 diabetes. Across the whole study: Patients and healthy donors were similar in age, gender and cell yields.

Expressed TCRB transcripts were sequenced because the entire RNA isolate underwent reverse transcription. Sequenced by immunoSEQ multiplex PCR; TCRdb stores in-frame clones only, minus some. In the table there are 860,000 or so clones, under 20% of which are singletons. Broader study findings: Among type 1 diabetes patients, VDJ junctions had fewer insertions and more deletions. Shorter TCRB CDR3s, moderately but significantly so, marked every one of the four CD4+ subsets in Type 1 diabetes patients. Researchers reported that naive, central memory and Treg TCRB repertoires appeared more similar in patients than in healthy donors.

The sample holds a few counts of this clone. As yet, its antigen is unknown. Source material: naive CD4+ T cells from blood. This TCR came from a woman between 18 and 30 years old in good health.

CDR3 loop: CASSVVDSYNEQFF. The CDR3 DNA follows: TGTGCCAGCAGCGTAGTTGACAGCTACAATGAGCAGTTCTTC. The gene calls are TRBV9 and TRBJ2-1, with a weak D call TRBD1 (5 bases). The length of the CDR3 is 14 residues. V dropped 0 bases and J dropped 3 bases, with 7 bases sitting between them. The germline gives CDR1 SGDLS, CDR2 YYNGEE.